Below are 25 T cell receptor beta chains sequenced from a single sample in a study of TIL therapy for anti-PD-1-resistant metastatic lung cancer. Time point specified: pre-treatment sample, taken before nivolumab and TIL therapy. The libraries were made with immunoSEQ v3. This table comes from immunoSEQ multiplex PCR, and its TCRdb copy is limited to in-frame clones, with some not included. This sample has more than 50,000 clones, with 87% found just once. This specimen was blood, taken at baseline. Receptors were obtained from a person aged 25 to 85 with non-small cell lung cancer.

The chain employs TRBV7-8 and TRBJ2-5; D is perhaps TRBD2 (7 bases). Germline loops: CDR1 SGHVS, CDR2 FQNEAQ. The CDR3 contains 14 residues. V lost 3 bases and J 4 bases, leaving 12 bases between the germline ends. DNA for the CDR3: TGTGCCAGCAGCTTTACAGGGAGGGGAGAGACCCAGTACTTC. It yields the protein CASSFTGRGETQYF.

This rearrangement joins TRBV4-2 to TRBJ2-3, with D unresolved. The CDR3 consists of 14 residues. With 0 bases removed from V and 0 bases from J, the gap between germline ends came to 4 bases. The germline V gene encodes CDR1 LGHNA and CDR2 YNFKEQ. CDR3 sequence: CASSQERSTDTQYF. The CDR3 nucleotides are TGTGCCAGCAGCCAAGAGAGGAGCACAGATACGCAGTATTTT.

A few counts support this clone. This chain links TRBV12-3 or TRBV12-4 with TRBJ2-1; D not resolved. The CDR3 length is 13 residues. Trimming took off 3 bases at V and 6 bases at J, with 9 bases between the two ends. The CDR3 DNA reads TGTGCCAGCAGTTTTGGTAGGTCCAATGAGCAGTTCTTC. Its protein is CASSFGRSNEQFF.

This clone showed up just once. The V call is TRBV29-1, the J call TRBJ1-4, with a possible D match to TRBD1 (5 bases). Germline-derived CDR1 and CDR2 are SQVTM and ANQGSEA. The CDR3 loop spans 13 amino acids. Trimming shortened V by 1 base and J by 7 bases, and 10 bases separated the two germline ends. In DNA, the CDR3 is TGCAGCGTTGAAGTCTTTGGGGGTGAAAAACTGTTTTTT. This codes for CSVEVFGGEKLFF.

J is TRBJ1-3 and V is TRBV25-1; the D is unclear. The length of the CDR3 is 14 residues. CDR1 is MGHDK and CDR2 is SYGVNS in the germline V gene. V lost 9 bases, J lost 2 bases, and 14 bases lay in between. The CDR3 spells CASGGPGPGNTIYF. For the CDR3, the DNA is TGTGCCAGTGGCGGGCCTGGGCCTGGAAACACCATATATTTT.

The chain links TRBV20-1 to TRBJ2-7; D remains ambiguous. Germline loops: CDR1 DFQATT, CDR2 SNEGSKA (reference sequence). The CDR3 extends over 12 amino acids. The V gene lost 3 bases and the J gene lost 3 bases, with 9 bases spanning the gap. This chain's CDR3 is CSASLGNYEQYF. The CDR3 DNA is TGCAGTGCTAGTCTGGGGAACTACGAGCAGTACTTC.

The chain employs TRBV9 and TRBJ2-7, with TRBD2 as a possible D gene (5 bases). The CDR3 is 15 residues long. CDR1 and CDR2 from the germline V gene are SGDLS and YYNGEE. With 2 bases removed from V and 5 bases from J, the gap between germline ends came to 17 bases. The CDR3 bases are TGTGCCAGCAGCGTTACGGGGATTGGTGTAGACGAGCAGTACTTC. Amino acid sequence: CASSVTGIGVDEQYF. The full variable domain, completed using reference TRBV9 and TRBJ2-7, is DSGVTQTPKHLITATGQRVTLRCSPRSGDLSVYWYQQSLDQGLQFLIQYYNGEERAKGNILERFSAQQFPDLHSELNLSSLELGDSALYFCASSVTGIGVDEQYFGPGTRLTVT.

The chain's CDR3 is CASSLVGGEAFF. The CDR3 nucleotides are TGCGCCAGCAGCTTGGTAGGCGGGGAAGCTTTCTTT. The chain combines TRBV5-1 with TRBJ1-1; D is ambiguous. V shed 0 bases and J shed 8 bases, with 8 bases lying between them. The CDR3 extends over 12 amino acids. The germline V gene encodes CDR1 SGHRS and CDR2 YFSETQ.

The CDR3 coding sequence is TGTGCCTGGAGTGGGCCCTCTTGGGAGCAGTACTTC. It yields the protein CAWSGPSWEQYF. The J gene is TRBJ2-7, the V gene TRBV30; no reliable D call. Trimming removed 1 base from V and 7 bases from J, with 11 bases in between. CDR3 length: 12 amino acids. CDR1 and CDR2 (germline): GTSNPN, SVGIG (reference sequence).

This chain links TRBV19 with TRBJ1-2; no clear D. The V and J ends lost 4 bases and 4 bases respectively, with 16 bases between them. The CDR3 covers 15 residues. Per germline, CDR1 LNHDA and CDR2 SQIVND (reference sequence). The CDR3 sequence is CASSTDHTNAYGYTF. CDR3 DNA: TGTGCCAGTAGTACCGATCATACTAATGCCTATGGCTACACCTTC. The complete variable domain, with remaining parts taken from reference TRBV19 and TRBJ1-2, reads DGGITQSPKYLFRKEGQNVTLSCEQNLNHDAMYWYRQDPGQGLRLIYYSQIVNDFQKGDIAEGYSVSREKKESFPLTVTSAQKNPTAFYLCASSTDHTNAYGYTFGSGTRLTVV.

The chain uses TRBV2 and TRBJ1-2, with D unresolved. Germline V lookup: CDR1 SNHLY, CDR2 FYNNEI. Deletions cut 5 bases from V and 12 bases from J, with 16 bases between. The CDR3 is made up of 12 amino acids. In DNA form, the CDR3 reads TGTGCCAGCAGTCTACTTTTCGTTGGACACACCTTC. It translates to CASSLLFVGHTF.

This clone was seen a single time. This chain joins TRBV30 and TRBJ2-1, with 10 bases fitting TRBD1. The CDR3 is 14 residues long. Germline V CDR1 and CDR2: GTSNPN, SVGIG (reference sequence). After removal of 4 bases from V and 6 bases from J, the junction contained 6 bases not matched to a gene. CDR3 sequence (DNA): TGTGCCTGGAATGGGGACAGGGGAGCCAATGAGCAGTTCTTC. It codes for CAWNGDRGANEQFF.

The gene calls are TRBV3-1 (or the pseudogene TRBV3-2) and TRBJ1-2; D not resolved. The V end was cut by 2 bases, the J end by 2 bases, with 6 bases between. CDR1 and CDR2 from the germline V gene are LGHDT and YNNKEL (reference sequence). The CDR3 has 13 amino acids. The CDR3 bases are TGTGCCAGCAGCCAATGGTTGAACTATGGCTACACCTTC. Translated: CASSQWLNYGYTF.

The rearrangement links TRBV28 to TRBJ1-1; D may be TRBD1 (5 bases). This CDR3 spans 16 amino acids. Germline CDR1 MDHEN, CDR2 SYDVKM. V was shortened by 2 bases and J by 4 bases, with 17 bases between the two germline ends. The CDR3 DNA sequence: TGTGCCAGCAGTTTACCCACGGGGGTGCTGGGCACTGAAGCTTTCTTT. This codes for CASSLPTGVLGTEAFF.

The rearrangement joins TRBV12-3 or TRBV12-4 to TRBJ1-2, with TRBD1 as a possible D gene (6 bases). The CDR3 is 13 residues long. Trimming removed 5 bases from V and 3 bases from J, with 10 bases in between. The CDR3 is CASSPTGYYGYTF. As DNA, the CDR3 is TGTGCCAGCAGTCCCACAGGGTACTATGGCTACACCTTC.

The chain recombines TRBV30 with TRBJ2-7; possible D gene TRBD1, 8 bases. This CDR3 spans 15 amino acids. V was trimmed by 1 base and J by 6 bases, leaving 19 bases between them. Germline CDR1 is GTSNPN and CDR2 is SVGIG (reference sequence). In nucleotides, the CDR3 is TGTGCCTGGAGTGAGCTAGGACAGGGAGGGAGCGAGCAGTACTTC. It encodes CAWSELGQGGSEQYF.

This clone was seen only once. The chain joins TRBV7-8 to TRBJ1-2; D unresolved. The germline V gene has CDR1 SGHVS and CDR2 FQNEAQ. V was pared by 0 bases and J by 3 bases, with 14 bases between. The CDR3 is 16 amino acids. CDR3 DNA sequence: TGTGCCAGCAGCTTAGCGCGTAGAGGGCTTGACTATGGCTACACCTTC. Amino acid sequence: CASSLARRGLDYGYTF.

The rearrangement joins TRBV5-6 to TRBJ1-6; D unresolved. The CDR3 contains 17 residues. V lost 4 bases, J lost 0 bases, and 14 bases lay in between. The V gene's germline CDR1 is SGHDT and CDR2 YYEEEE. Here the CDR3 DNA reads TGTGCCAGCAGCGGTTTCATGGGGAGCTCCTATAATTCACCCCTCCACTTT. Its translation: CASSGFMGSSYNSPLHF.

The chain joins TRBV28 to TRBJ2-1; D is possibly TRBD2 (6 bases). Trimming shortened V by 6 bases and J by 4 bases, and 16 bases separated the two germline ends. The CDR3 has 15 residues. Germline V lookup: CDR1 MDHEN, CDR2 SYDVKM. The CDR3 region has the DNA TGTGCCAGCAGCGGTCCGCATAGCGGTTACAATGAGCAGTTCTTC. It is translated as CASSGPHSGYNEQFF.

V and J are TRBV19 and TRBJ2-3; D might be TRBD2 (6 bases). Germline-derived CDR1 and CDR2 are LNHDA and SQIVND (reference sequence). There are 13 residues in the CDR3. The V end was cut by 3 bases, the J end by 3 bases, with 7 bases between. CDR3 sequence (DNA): TGTGCCAGTAGTATGCGGGAAACAGATACGCAGTATTTT. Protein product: CASSMRETDTQYF.

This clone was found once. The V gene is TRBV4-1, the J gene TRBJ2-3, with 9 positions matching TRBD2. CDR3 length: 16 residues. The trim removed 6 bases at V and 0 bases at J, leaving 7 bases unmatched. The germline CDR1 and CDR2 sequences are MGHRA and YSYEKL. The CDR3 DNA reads TGCGCCAGCAGTCTAGCGGGGATGACTAGCACAGATACGCAGTATTTT. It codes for CASSLAGMTSTDTQYF.

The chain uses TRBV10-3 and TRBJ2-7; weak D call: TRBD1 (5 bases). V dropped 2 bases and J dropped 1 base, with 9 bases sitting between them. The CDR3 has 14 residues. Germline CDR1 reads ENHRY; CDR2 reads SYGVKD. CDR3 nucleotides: TGTGCCATCAGTGAGCTTACAGGTTCCTACGAGCAGTACTTC. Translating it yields CAISELTGSYEQYF.

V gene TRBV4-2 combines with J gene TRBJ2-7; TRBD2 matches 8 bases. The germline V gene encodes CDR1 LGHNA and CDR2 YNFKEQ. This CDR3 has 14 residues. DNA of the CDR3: TGTGCACGACCGGCGAGCGGGAGACCCTACGAGCAGTACTTC. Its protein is CARPASGRPYEQYF.

The CDR3 reads CASSPHGAGTQYF. CDR3 nucleotides: TGTGCCAGCAGCCCCCACGGGGCCGGCACGCAGTATTTT. This chain links TRBV7-2 with TRBJ2-3, with D perhaps TRBD1 or TRBD2 (5 bases each). The CDR3 spans 13 residues. Trimming left V 5 bases short and J 9 bases short, with 15 bases between. CDR1 is SGHTA and CDR2 is FQGNSA in the germline V gene.

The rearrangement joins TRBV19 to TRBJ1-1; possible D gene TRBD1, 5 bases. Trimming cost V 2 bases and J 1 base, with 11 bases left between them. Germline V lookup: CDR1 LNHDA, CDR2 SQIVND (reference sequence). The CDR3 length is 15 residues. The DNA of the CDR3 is TGTGCCAGTAGTATAAATACAGGTCCGAACACTGAAGCTTTCTTT. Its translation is CASSINTGPNTEAFF.